This TCR beta chain was recorded in a study of breast tumors, draining lymph nodes, adjacent tissues. TCRdb called the multiplex PCR reads again in MiXCR, with one record for every CDR3 protein. This table has some 120,000 distinct CDR3 sequences, about 20% appearing once. Overall study results and limits: Luminal-like breast cancer showed significantly higher tumor–nontumor repertoire similarity than basal-like. The lymph node origin of tumor T cells was framed as consistent with a hypothesis, not demonstrated. Data fit most tumor T cells coming from lymph node, expanding in tumor. Compared with lymph nodes, tumors were less diverse; compared with nontumor tissue, more.

The CDR3 extends over 14 amino acids. From germline, CDR1 is LNHDA and CDR2 SQIVND (reference sequence). The V and J ends lost 3 bases and 6 bases respectively, with 13 bases between them. The lymph nodes were axillary draining lymph nodes from breast cancer patients. With regard to this clonotype: Antigen unknown.

This rearrangement joins TRBV19 to TRBJ2-3; a possible D gene is TRBD2 (5 bases). The source is a female donor with breast cancer. Some clones in this sample may be carry-over from other donors' samples. Sequenced sample: axillary lymph node tissue. CDR3 DNA sequence: TGTGCCAGTAGTATTCGACGGGGAGCGGATACGCAGTATTTT. Protein product: CASSIRRGADTQYF.